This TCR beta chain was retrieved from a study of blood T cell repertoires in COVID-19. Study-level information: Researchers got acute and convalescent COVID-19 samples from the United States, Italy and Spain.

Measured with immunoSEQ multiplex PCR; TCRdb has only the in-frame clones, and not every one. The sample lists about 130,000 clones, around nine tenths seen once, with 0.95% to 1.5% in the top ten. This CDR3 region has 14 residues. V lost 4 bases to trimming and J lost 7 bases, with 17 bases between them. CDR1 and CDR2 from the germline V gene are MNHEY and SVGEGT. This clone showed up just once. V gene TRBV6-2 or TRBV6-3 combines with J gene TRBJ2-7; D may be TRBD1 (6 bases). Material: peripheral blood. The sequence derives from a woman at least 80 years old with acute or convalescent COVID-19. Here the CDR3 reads CASSSGRGLREQYF. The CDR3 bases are TGTGCCAGCAGTTCCGGTAGGGGGTTGAGAGAGCAGTACTTC.